The clone carrying this TCR beta chain was counted only a few times. Sequencing used immunoSEQ multiplex PCR; TCRdb keeps in-frame clones, though not all of them. The repertoire holds over 35,000 clones, with approximately 77% as singletons. The data belong to a study of radiotherapy plus CTLA-4 blockade in lung cancer. V was pared by 3 bases and J by 3 bases, with 11 bases between. The CDR3 has 14 residues. In germline, CDR1 is KGHSH, CDR2 LQKENI. The rearrangement joins TRBV18 to TRBJ1-2, with D perhaps matching TRBD1 (6 bases). The sequence came from a human donor with non-small cell lung cancer whose response to radiotherapy plus ipilimumab could not be evaluated. The sample was peripheral blood, taken from a patient treated with radiotherapy plus ipilimumab. The CDR3 DNA is TGTGCCAGCTCACCCTACAGGGCGGACTATGGCTACACCTTC. It specifies CASSPYRADYGYTF.